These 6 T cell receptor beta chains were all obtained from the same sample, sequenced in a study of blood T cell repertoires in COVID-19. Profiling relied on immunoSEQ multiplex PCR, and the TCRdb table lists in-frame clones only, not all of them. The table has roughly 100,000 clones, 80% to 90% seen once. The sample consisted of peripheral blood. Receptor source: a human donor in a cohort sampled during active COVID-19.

CDR3 nucleotide sequence: TGCGCCAGCAGCCTCATTGACACGAACTATGGCTACACCTTC. Translating gives CASSLIDTNYGYTF. The rearrangement links TRBV5-1 to TRBJ1-2; D is unresolved. CDR1 and CDR2 (germline): SGHRS, YFSETQ. Trimming removed 4 bases from V and 2 bases from J, with 12 bases in between. The CDR3 runs 14 residues.

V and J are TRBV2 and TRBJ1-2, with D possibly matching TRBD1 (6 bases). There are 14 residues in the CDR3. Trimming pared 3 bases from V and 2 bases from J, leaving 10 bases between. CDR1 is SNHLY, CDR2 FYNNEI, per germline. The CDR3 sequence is CASSDPDRNYGYTF. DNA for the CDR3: TGTGCCAGCAGTGACCCTGACAGGAACTATGGCTACACCTTC.

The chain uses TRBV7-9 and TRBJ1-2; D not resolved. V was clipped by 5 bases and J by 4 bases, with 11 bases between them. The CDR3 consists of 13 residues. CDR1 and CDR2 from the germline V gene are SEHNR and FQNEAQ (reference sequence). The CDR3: CASSLDSFYGYTF. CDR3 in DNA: TGTGCCAGCAGCCTGGACTCTTTCTATGGCTACACCTTC.

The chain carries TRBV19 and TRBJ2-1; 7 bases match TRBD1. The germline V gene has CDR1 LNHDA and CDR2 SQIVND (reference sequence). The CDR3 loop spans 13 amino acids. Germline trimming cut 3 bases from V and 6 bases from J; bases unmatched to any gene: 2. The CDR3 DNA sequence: TGTGCCAGTAGTATGGACAGGATCAATGAGCAGTTCTTC. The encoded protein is CASSMDRINEQFF.

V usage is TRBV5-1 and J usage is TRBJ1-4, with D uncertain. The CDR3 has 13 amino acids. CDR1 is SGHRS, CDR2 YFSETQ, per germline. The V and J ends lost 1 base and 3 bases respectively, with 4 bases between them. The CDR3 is CASSLSANEKLFF. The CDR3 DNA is TGCGCCAGCAGCTTGAGCGCTAATGAAAAACTGTTTTTT.

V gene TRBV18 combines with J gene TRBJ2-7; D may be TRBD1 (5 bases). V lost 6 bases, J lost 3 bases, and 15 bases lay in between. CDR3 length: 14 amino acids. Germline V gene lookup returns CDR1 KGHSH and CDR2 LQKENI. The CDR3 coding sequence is TGTGCCAGCTCGCCGAGGACCAGGGTCTACGAGCAGTACTTC. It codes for CASSPRTRVYEQYF.